This is a list of T cell receptor beta chains from one sample in a study of blood T cells in healthy people across ages. TCRdb passed the 5' RACE reads through MiXCR, listing each CDR3 protein once. The sample carries over 1,200,000 distinct CDR3 sequences, around 55% recorded once. The sequenced sample consisted of blood. Receptor source: a man between 18 and 29 years old in good health. Both conserved end residues are part of each CDR3. The D gene is left open where the match is weak. Size tells how often a clone was seen (once, few, many) or the class of an expanded clone, and some rows leave it out.

J | V | size | D | CDR3 | DNA
TRBJ2-7 | TRBV25-1 | . | . | CASSETAVTSSYEQYF | TGTGCCAGCAGTGAAACGGCGGTTACTAGCTCCTACGAGCAGTACTTC
TRBJ1-2 | TRBV7-2 | . | TRBD1 | CASSLVTGTGGYGYTF | TGTGCCAGCAGCTTAGTTACCGGGACAGGGGGCTATGGCTACACCTTC
TRBJ1-1 | TRBV4-2 | . | . | CASSQVGWGQDEAFF | TGTGCCAGCAGCCAAGTAGGATGGGGGCAGGATGAAGCTTTCTTT
TRBJ1-1 | TRBV29-1 | . | . | CSVEDRGLKKAFF | TGCAGCGTTGAAGATCGGGGCCTAAAGAAAGCTTTCTTT
TRBJ2-7 | TRBV10-3 | . | TRBD2 | CAISISGSSYEQYF | TGTGCCATCAGTATTAGCGGGAGCTCCTACGAGCAGTACTTC
TRBJ2-1 | TRBV11-2 | . | . | CASSPGESPYNEQFF | TGTGCCAGCAGCCCAGGGGAGAGCCCCTACAATGAGCAGTTCTTC
TRBJ2-7 | TRBV4-1 | . | . | CASSQDGSGGEQYF | TGCGCCAGCAGCCAAGACGGATCGGGGGGCGAGCAGTATTTC
TRBJ1-1 | TRBV20-1 | . | TRBD1 | CSAAEGGQGLWAFF | TGCAGTGCCGCAGAGGGGGGACAGGGGCTGTGGGCTTTCTTT
TRBJ1-1 | TRBV4-1 | once | . | CASRQADGLNTEAFF | TGCGCCAGCAGGCAAGCGGACGGACTGAACACTGAAGCTTTCTTT
TRBJ2-2 | TRBV29-1 | . | . | CSVVAGNTGELFF | TGCAGCGTTGTTGCAGGGAACACCGGGGAGCTGTTTTTT
TRBJ2-7 | TRBV20-1 | . | . | CSARDRLKPYEQYF | TGCAGTGCTAGAGATCGGCTAAAGCCCTACGAGCAGTACTTC